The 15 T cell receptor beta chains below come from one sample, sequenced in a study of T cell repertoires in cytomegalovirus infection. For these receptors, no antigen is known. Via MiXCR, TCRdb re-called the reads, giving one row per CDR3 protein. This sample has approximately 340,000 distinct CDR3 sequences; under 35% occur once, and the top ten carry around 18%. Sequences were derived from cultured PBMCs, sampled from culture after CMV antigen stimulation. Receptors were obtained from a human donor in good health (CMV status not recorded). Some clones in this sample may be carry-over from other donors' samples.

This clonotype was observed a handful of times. The DNA for the CDR3 is TGTGCCAGCAGCTTAGATTTTGGCAGGCACGCCTACGAGCAGTACTTC. It encodes CASSLDFGRHAYEQYF. This chain links TRBV7-9 with TRBJ2-7; D unresolved. The CDR3 sequence is 16 residues long. Trimming removed 1 base from V and 2 bases from J, with 15 bases in between. Germline CDR1 is SEHNR and CDR2 is FQNEAQ (reference sequence).

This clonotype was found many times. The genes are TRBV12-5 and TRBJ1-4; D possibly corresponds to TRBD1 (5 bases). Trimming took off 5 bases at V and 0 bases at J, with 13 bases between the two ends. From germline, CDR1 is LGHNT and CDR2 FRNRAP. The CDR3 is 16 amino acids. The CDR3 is CASGMTDLATNEKLFF. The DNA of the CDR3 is TGTGCTAGTGGTATGACAGATCTTGCAACTAATGAAAAACTGTTTTTT.

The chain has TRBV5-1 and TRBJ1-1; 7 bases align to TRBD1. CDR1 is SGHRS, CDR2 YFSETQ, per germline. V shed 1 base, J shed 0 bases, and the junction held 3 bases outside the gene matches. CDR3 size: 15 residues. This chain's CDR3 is CASSLKQGLNTEAFF. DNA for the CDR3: TGCGCCAGCAGCTTGAAACAGGGGTTGAACACTGAAGCTTTCTTT.

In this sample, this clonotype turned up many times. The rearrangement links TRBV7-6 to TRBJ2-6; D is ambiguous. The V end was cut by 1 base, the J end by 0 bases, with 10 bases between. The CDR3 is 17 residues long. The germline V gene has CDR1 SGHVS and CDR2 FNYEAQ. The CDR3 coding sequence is TGTGCCAGCAGCTTAGGGCTTATAAACTCTGGGGCCAACGTCCTGACTTTC. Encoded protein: CASSLGLINSGANVLTF.

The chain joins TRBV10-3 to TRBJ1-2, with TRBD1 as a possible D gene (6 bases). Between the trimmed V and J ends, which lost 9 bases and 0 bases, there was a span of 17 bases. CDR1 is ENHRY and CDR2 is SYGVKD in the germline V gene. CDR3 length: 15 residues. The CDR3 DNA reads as TGTGCCATAACCCCCGGACAGACAGCTAACTATGGCTACACCTTC. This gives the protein CAITPGQTANYGYTF.

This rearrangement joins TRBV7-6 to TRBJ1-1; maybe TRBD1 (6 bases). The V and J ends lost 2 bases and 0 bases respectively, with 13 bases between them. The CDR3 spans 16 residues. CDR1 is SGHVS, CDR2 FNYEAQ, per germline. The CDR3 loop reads CASSLLPDRMNTEAFF. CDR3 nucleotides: TGTGCCAGCAGCTTACTCCCCGACAGGATGAACACTGAAGCTTTCTTT.

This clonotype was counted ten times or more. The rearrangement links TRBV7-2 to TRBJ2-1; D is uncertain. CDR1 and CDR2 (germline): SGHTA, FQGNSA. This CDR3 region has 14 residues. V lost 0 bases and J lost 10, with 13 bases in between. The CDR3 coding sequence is TGTGCCAGCAGCTTAGCGGATTCTCAGTTCGAGCAGTTCTTC. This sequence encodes CASSLADSQFEQFF.

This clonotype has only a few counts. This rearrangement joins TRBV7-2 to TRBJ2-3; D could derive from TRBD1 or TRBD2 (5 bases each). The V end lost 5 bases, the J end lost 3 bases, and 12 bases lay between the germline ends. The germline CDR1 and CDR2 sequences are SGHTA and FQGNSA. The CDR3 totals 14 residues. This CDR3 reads CASSIGTMTDTQYF. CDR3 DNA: TGTGCCAGCAGCATAGGGACGATGACAGATACGCAGTATTTT.

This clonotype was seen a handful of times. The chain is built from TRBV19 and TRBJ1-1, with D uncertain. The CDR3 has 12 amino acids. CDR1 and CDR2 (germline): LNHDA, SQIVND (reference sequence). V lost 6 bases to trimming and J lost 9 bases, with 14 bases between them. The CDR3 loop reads CASSTRGLQAFF. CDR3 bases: TGTGCCAGTAGCACTCGAGGTCTTCAAGCTTTCTTT.

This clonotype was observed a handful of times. The CDR3 DNA sequence: TGTGCCAGCAGCACACAGCGGGACAGGGACAACAATGAGCAGTTCTTC. Translated, it gives CASSTQRDRDNNEQFF. The chain is built from TRBV7-9 and TRBJ2-1, with 9 bases that match TRBD1. Trimming took 5 bases from V and 5 from J; bases not matched to a gene: 10. This CDR3 comprises 16 residues. Germline assignment: CDR1 SEHNR and CDR2 FQNEAQ (reference sequence).

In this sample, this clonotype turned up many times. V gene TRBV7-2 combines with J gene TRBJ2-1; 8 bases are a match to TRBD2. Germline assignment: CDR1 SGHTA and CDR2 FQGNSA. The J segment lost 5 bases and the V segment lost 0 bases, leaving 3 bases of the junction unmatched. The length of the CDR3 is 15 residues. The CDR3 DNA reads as TGTGCCAGCAGCTTAGCGGCGGGGGGTAACAATGAGCAGTTCTTC. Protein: CASSLAAGGNNEQFF.

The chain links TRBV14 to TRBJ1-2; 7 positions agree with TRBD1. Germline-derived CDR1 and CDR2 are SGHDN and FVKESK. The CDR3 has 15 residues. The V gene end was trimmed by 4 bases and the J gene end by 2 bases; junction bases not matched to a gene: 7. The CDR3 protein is CASSPVGQLNYGYTF. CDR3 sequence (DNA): TGTGCCAGCAGCCCTGTGGGACAGTTAAACTATGGCTACACCTTC.

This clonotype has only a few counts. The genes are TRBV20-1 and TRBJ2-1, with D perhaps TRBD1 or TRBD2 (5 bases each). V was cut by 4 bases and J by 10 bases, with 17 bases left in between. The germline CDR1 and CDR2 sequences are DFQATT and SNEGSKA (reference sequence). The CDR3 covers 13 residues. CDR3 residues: CSATAGASWEQFF. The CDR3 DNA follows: TGCAGTGCTACCGCCGGGGCTAGCTGGGAGCAGTTCTTC.

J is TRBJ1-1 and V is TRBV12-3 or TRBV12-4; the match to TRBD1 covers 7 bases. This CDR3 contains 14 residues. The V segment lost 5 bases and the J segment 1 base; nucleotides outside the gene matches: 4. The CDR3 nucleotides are TGTGCCAGCAGTACGGGACAGTCGAACACTGAAGCTTTCTTT. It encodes CASSTGQSNTEAFF.

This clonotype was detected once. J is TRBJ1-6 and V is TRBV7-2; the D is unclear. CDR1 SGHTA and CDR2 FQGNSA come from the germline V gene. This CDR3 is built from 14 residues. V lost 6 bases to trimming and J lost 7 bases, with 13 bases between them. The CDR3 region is CASSYREINSPLHF. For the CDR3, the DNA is TGTGCCAGCAGTTACCGGGAGATAAATTCACCCCTCCACTTT. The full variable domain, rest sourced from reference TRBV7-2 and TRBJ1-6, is GAGVSQSPSNKVTEKGKDVELRCDPISGHTALYWYRQSLGQGLEFLIYFQGNSAPDKSGLPSDRFSAERTGGSVSTLTIQRTQQEDSAVYLCASSYREINSPLHFGNGTRLTVT.